This T cell receptor (beta chain) was sequenced for a study of T-cell reconstitution after alpha-beta-depleted transplantation in children. Study-level results: Surviving recipient T cells and thymic progenitors underlay high day-60 TCRbeta diversity in some patients. Fresh T-cell production supplied most of the T-cell counts and diversity seen one year after transplant.

In the case of this clonotype: Its antigen remains unidentified.

Library preparation (for TCRbeta) was performed with unique molecular identifiers. TCRdb used MiXCR to reprocess the PCR reads, holding one entry per CDR3 protein. The profile shows 250,000 or so distinct CDR3 sequences, more than 20% of them singletons. The V gene end was trimmed by 5 bases and the J gene end by 0 bases; junction bases not matched to a gene: 3. Germline V gene data show CDR1 as MGHRA and CDR2 as YSYEKL. The CDR3 covers 15 residues. This sequence originates from a female patient aged 2-9 years who had a stem cell transplant for congenital amegakaryocytic thrombocytopenia, so the T cells may come from the graft donor. The specimen was PBMCs, mostly from graft donor cells, collected 360 days after TCRalphabeta/CD19-depleted stem cell transplant. V usage is TRBV4-1 and J usage is TRBJ2-2, with 7 bases lining up with TRBD1. CDR3 region: CASSWDSPNTGELFF. DNA for the CDR3: TGCGCCAGCAGCTGGGACAGCCCGAACACCGGGGAGCTGTTTTTT.